Listed here are 27 T cell receptor beta chains from one sample, sequenced in a study of cytomegalovirus exposure and HLA in healthy donors. PCR involved 60 Vbeta and 13 Jbeta primers. Clones were read by immunoSEQ multiplex PCR, and TCRdb kept only the in-frame ones, dropping some. The sample gives roughly 180,000 clones, around four fifths of which show up once; about 12% is in the top ten. The specimen sequenced was PBMCs. These receptors all come from a woman aged 45-65 years in good health and CMV-seropositive.

The chain has TRBV5-4 and TRBJ1-2; possible D gene TRBD1, 6 bases. Germline lookup yields CDR1 SGHNT and CDR2 YYREEE (reference sequence). V lost 3 bases, J lost 2 bases, and 14 bases lay in between. CDR3 size: 15 residues. Written as DNA, the CDR3 is TGTGCCAGCAGCTGGGGGCCCGGACAGAACTATGGCTACACCTTC. It translates to CASSWGPGQNYGYTF.

V usage is TRBV10-3 and J usage is TRBJ2-3; D is perhaps TRBD2 (6 bases). Germline V gene sequence: CDR1 ENHRY, CDR2 SYGVKD. With 8 bases removed from V and 0 bases from J, the gap between germline ends came to 12 bases. The CDR3 runs to 14 residues. CDR3 in amino acids: CAIAKRVSTDTQYF. CDR3 sequence (DNA): TGTGCCATCGCGAAGCGGGTGAGCACAGATACGCAGTATTTT.

The chain employs TRBV19 and TRBJ2-3; the D gene is possibly TRBD2 (6 bases). Germline V gives CDR1 LNHDA, CDR2 SQIVND (reference sequence). This CDR3 contains 14 residues. V shed 4 bases and J shed 4 bases, with 12 bases lying between them. The CDR3 coding sequence is TGTGCCAGTAGTACGACTAGAGGTGCAGATACGCAGTATTTT. Its translation is CASSTTRGADTQYF.

The rearrangement joins TRBV27 to TRBJ2-3, with a possible D match to TRBD1 (6 bases). The germline CDR1 and CDR2 sequences are MNHEY and SMNVEV (reference sequence). The CDR3 is 17 residues long. Trimming left V 3 bases short and J 2 bases short, with 18 bases between. CDR3 sequence: CASSFTGHVTPTDTQYF. The CDR3 DNA sequence: TGTGCCAGCAGTTTCACAGGGCACGTTACCCCCACAGATACGCAGTATTTT.

The J gene is TRBJ2-7, the V gene TRBV2; the D is unclear. CDR1 SNHLY and CDR2 FYNNEI come from the germline V gene. Trimming left V 7 bases short and J 0 bases short, with 13 bases between. The CDR3 sequence is 14 residues long. As DNA, the CDR3 is TGTGCCAGCAAGTTGATCGCGCCCTCCTACGAGCAGTACTTC. Amino acid sequence: CASKLIAPSYEQYF.

The V and J genes are TRBV6-5 and TRBJ2-2; D not certain. Trimming left V 0 bases short and J 1 base short, with 6 bases between. The CDR3 length is 15 residues. Germline lookup yields CDR1 MNHEY and CDR2 SVGAGI. CDR3 in amino acids: CASSYSIRNTGELFF. The CDR3 DNA sequence: TGTGCCAGCAGTTACTCGATCAGGAACACCGGGGAGCTGTTTTTT.

There are a few counts of this clone. The genes are TRBV18 and TRBJ1-4; D is ambiguous. This CDR3 has 14 residues. The V end was cut by 2 bases, the J end by 4 bases, with 8 bases between. Germline CDR1 is KGHSH and CDR2 is LQKENI. CDR3 region: CASSPAQNNEKLFF. CDR3 DNA: TGTGCCAGCTCACCAGCACAGAATAATGAAAAACTGTTTTTT.

The chain carries TRBV4-2 and TRBJ1-3; 8 nucleotides match TRBD1. V dropped 4 bases and J dropped 2; count of bases not matched to a gene: 7. This CDR3 has 16 amino acids. The germline V gene encodes CDR1 LGHNA and CDR2 YNFKEQ. In DNA, the CDR3 is TGTGCCAGCAGCCTGAATCAGGGGGCCGCTGGAAACACCATATATTTT. It is translated as CASSLNQGAAGNTIYF.

The rearrangement uses TRBV25-1 and TRBJ1-1; weak D call: TRBD1 (5 bases). Germline V gene data show CDR1 as MGHDK and CDR2 as SYGVNS. The CDR3 has 13 residues. The V end was cut by 4 bases, the J end by 6 bases, with 12 bases between. The CDR3 nucleotides are TGTGCCAGCAGTGGGGCAGGGAGGGCTGAAGCTTTCTTT. The encoded protein is CASSGAGRAEAFF.

The chain carries TRBV4-1 and TRBJ2-2; 8 nucleotides align to TRBD2. CDR1 and CDR2 (germline): MGHRA, YSYEKL. Trimming removed 1 base from V and 0 bases from J; junction bases left unmatched: 10. This CDR3 contains 19 residues. CDR3 in DNA: TGCGCCAGCAGCCAAGTGTATCGGGGGGGCCACGCGAACACCGGGGAGCTGTTTTTT. Translated: CASSQVYRGGHANTGELFF.

The chain carries TRBV6-6 and TRBJ2-3; 8 bases are shared with TRBD2. The germline gives CDR1 MNHNY, CDR2 SVGAGI (reference sequence). This CDR3 has 15 residues. Trimming cost V 2 bases and J 2 bases; bases outside gene matches: 3. CDR3 nucleotides: TGTGCCAGCAGTTACCGAGCGGGGGACACAGATACGCAGTATTTT. This codes for CASSYRAGDTDTQYF.

The chain carries TRBV7-6 and TRBJ2-4; D gene uncertain. This CDR3 has 13 residues. The V gene's germline CDR1 is SGHVS and CDR2 FNYEAQ. V lost 5 bases and J lost 1, with 6 bases in between. The CDR3 DNA reads as TGTGCCAGCAGCCCCCTCGCCAAAAACATTCAGTACTTC. Its protein is CASSPLAKNIQYF.

J is TRBJ2-1 and V is TRBV9; 7 bases agree with TRBD2. The germline CDR1 and CDR2 sequences are SGDLS and YYNGEE. V trimming: 3 bases; J trimming: 8 bases; junction bases outside the gene matches: 8. The CDR3 totals 14 residues. The CDR3 nucleotides are TGTGCCAGCAGCGCCCTATTTCTAGCGGATGAGCAGTTCTTC. Amino acids: CASSALFLADEQFF.

This clone was detected a few times. The chain carries TRBV5-5 and TRBJ2-3, with no clear D. The CDR3 consists of 14 residues. CDR1 is SGHKS, CDR2 YYEKEE, per germline (reference sequence). Trimming shortened V by 5 bases and J by 3 bases, and 13 bases separated the two germline ends. CDR3 residues: CASRTLLRTDTQYF. For the CDR3, the DNA is TGTGCCAGCAGGACCTTACTAAGGACAGATACGCAGTATTTT.

The V gene is TRBV6-1, the J gene TRBJ1-2; D gene unclear. Trimming cost V 6 bases and J 8 bases, with 13 bases left between them. The CDR3 has 12 residues. The germline V gene encodes CDR1 MNHNS and CDR2 SASEGT. CDR3 sequence reads: CASRPAGLGYTF. The CDR3 DNA reads as TGTGCCAGCAGACCCGCAGGTTTAGGCTACACCTTC.

This clone was counted ten times or more. The chain uses TRBV7-8 and TRBJ1-1; unclear D gene. The V gene's germline CDR1 is SGHVS and CDR2 FQNEAQ. Trimming cost V 5 bases and J 1 base, with 5 bases left between them. The CDR3 extends over 12 amino acids. The DNA of the CDR3 is TGTGCCAGCAGCCACAGGAACACTGAAGCTTTCTTT. Translation gives CASSHRNTEAFF.

In nucleotides, the CDR3 is TGTGCCAGCAGTTACTCCTACCGGACCGCGGCGGGCGAGCAGTACTTC. Translated, it gives CASSYSYRTAAGEQYF. The chain has TRBV6-6 and TRBJ2-7; possible D gene TRBD2, 5 bases. This CDR3 spans 16 amino acids. Per the germline V gene, CDR1 is MNHNY and CDR2 is SVGAGI (reference sequence). Trimming stripped 0 bases from V and 6 bases from J, with 18 bases between.

The count of this clone is one. The chain recombines TRBV7-9 with TRBJ1-1, with TRBD1 matching over 7 bases. Germline V CDR1 and CDR2: SEHNR, FQNEAQ (reference sequence). Losses at the gene ends were 6 bases for V and 1 base for J; bases not matched to a gene: 8. This CDR3 contains 15 residues. The CDR3 here is CASRPETGSNTEAFF. The DNA for the CDR3 is TGTGCCAGCAGACCGGAGACAGGGTCGAACACTGAAGCTTTCTTT. The whole variable domain, remainder taken from reference TRBV7-9 and TRBJ1-1, is DTGVSQNPRHKITKRGQNVTFRCDPISEHNRLYWYRQTLGQGPEFLTYFQNEAQLEKSRLLSDRFSAERPKGSFSTLEIQRTEQGDSAMYLCASRPETGSNTEAFFGQGTRLTVV.

The rearrangement uses TRBV30 and TRBJ2-5; 9 nucleotides line up with TRBD1. V was pared by 3 bases and J by 3 bases, with 8 bases of the junction left unmatched. The CDR3 spans 15 residues. Germline values: CDR1 GTSNPN, CDR2 SVGIG (reference sequence). Here the CDR3 DNA reads TGTGCCTGGAGCCCCCCACAGGGGGCCGAAGAGACCCAGTACTTC. Residues: CAWSPPQGAEETQYF.

This clone has a handful of counts. The V gene is TRBV19, the J gene TRBJ1-4; D ambiguous. Trimming pared 4 bases from V and 6 bases from J, leaving 15 bases between. Germline CDR1 reads LNHDA; CDR2 reads SQIVND (reference sequence). The CDR3 has 15 residues. The CDR3 DNA reads TGTGCCAGTAGTACCCGACTGTCCGGGTATGAAAAACTGTTTTTT. It encodes CASSTRLSGYEKLFF.

The chain recombines TRBV6-6 with TRBJ1-5; D possibly corresponds to TRBD1 (6 bases). CDR1 and CDR2 (germline): MNHNY, SVGAGI (reference sequence). The CDR3 is made up of 16 amino acids. Trimming shortened V by 7 bases and J by 7 bases, and 23 bases separated the two germline ends. CDR3 sequence (DNA): TGTGCCAGCACCGGGGGGGGTCAGGGGAGAGGCCAGCCCCAGCATTTT. This sequence encodes CASTGGGQGRGQPQHF.

This rearrangement joins TRBV15 to TRBJ2-5; 7 bases agree with TRBD2. V shed 0 bases and J 2 bases; nucleotides not matched to a gene: 9. Germline loops: CDR1 LNHNV, CDR2 YYDKDF (reference sequence). The CDR3 loop spans 17 amino acids. Here the CDR3 DNA reads TGTGCCACCAGCAGAGATCCCTCGCGGGGAGGGCAAGAGACCCAGTACTTC. Translation: CATSRDPSRGGQETQYF.

The DNA of the CDR3 is TGTGCCAGCAAAGGACACTCGAACACTGAAGCTTTCTTT. Translated: CASKGHSNTEAFF. The chain has TRBV6-5 and TRBJ1-1; possibly TRBD1 for D (5 bases). V was pared by 7 bases and J by 1 base, with 10 bases between. The CDR3 totals 13 residues. The V gene's germline CDR1 is MNHEY and CDR2 SVGAGI.

This clone was seen once. The V call is TRBV5-5, the J call TRBJ1-1, with 8 bases matching TRBD1. Germline V lookup: CDR1 SGHKS, CDR2 YYEKEE (reference sequence). CDR3 length equals 17 residues. V shed 2 bases and J 2 bases; nucleotides not matched to a gene: 11. In DNA, the CDR3 is TGTGCCAGCAGCTTAACCCAGGGGGCGAATAAAAACACTGAAGCTTTCTTT. The encoded protein is CASSLTQGANKNTEAFF.

The chain couples TRBV19 to TRBJ1-5; maybe TRBD1 (5 bases). Germline V gives CDR1 LNHDA, CDR2 SQIVND (reference sequence). The CDR3 runs to 12 residues. The V gene lost 3 bases and the J gene lost 10 bases, with 10 bases spanning the gap. CDR3 bases: TGTGCCAGTAGTATCGGGGGGGTCCCCCAGCATTTT. Translating it yields CASSIGGVPQHF.

This sequence joins TRBV30 and TRBJ2-3, with a weak D call TRBD1 (5 bases). Between the trimmed V and J ends, which lost 5 bases and 2 bases, there was a span of 11 bases. Looked up from germline, CDR1 is GTSNPN and CDR2 is SVGIG (reference sequence). The CDR3 totals 13 residues. The CDR3 DNA sequence: TGTGCCTGGCAGCAGGGATCCACAGATACGCAGTATTTT. This translates into CAWQQGSTDTQYF.

DNA of the CDR3: TGTGCCAGCAGCGGAGACTTTAGCAATGAGCAGTTCTTC. Protein: CASSGDFSNEQFF. J is TRBJ2-1 and V is TRBV7-8; D is ambiguous. Germline-derived CDR1 and CDR2 are SGHVS and FQNEAQ. The CDR3 loop spans 13 amino acids. V dropped 5 bases and J dropped 6 bases, with 11 bases sitting between them.